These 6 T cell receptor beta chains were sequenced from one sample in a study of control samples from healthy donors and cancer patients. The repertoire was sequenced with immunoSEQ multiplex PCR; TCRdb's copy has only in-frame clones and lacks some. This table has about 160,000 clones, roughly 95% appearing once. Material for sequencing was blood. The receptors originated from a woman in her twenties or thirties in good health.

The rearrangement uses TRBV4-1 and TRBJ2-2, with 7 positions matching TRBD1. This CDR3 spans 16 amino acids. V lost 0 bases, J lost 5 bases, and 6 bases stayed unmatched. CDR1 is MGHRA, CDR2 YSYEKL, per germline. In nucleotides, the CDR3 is TGCGCCAGCAGCCAAGATCCCAGGGGGTTGACCGGGGAGCTGTTTTTT. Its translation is CASSQDPRGLTGELFF.

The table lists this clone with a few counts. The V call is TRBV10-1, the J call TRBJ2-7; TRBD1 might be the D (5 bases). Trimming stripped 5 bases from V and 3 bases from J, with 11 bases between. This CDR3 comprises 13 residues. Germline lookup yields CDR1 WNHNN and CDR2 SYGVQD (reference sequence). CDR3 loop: CASSPKDNYEQYF. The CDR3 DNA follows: TGCGCCAGCAGTCCCAAGGACAACTACGAGCAGTACTTC.

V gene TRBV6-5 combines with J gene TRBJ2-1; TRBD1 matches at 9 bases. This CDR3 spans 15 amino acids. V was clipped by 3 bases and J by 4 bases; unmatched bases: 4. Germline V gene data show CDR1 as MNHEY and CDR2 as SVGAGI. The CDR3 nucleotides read TGTGCCAGCAGTTATGGGACAGGGAATTACAATGAGCAGTTCTTC. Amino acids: CASSYGTGNYNEQFF.

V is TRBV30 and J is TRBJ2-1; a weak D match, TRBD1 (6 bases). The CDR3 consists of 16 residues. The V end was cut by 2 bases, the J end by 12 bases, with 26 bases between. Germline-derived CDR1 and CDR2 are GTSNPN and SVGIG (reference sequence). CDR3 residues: CAWSPRLGQRLTRQFF. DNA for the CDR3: TGTGCCTGGAGTCCCCGTTTAGGACAGAGGCTTACACGGCAGTTCTTC.

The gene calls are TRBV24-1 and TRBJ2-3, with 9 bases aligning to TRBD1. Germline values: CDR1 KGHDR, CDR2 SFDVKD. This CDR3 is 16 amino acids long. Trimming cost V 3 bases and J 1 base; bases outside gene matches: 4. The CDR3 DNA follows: TGTGCCACCAGTGATCGGGACAGGGTCGGCACAGATACGCAGTATTTT. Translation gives CATSDRDRVGTDTQYF.

The CDR3 sequence: CASSLPDTQYF. The CDR3 DNA sequence: TGTGCCAGCAGCTTACCAGATACGCAGTATTTT. The chain couples TRBV13 to TRBJ2-3; D gene ambiguous. Trimming took 2 bases from V and 4 from J, leaving 1 base between them. Germline V CDR1 and CDR2: PRHDT, FYEKMQ (reference sequence). The CDR3 covers 11 residues.